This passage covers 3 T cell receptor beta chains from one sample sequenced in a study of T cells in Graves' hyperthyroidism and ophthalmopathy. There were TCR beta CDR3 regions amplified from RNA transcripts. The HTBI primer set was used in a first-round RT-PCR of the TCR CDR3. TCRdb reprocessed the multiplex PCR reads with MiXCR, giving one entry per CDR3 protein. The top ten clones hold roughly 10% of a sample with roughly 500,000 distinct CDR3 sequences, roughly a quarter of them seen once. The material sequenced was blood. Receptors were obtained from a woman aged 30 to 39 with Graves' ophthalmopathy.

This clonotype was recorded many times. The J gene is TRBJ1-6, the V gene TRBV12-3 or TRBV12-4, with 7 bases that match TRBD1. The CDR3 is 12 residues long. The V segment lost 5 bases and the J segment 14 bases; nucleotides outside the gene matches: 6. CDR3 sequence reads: CASSRQGSTLHF. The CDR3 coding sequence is TGTGCCAGCAGTCGACAGGGCTCAACCCTCCACTTT.

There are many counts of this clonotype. The CDR3 bases are TGCAGTGCTAGGGGGACAGGGCGCGGCACTGAAGCTTTCTTT. Its translation: CSARGTGRGTEAFF. The V call is TRBV20-1, the J call TRBJ1-1; TRBD1 aligns across 9 bases. Per germline, CDR1 DFQATT and CDR2 SNEGSKA (reference sequence). The CDR3 runs 14 residues. V was pared by 3 bases and J by 4 bases, with 6 bases of the junction left unmatched.

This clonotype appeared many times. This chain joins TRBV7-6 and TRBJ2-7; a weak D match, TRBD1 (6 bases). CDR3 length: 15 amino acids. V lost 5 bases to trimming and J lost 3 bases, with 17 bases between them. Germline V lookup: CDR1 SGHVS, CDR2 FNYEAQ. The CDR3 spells CASSLRDKGYYEQYF. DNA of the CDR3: TGTGCCAGCAGCCTCCGGGACAAGGGATACTACGAGCAGTACTTC.